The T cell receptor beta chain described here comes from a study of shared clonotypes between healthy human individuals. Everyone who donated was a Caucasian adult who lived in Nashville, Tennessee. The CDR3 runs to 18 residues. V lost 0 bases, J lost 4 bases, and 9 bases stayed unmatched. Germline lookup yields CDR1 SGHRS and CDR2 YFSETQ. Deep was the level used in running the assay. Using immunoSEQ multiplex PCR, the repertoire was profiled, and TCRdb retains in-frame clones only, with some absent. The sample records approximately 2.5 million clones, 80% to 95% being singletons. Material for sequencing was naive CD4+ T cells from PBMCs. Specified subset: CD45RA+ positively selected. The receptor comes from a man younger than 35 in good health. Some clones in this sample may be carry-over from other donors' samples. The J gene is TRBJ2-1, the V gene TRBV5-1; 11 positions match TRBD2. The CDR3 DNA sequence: TGCGCCAGCAGCTTGGTGGCCCTAGCGGGAGGCTTGTACAATGAGCAGTTCTTC. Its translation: CASSLVALAGGLYNEQFF.